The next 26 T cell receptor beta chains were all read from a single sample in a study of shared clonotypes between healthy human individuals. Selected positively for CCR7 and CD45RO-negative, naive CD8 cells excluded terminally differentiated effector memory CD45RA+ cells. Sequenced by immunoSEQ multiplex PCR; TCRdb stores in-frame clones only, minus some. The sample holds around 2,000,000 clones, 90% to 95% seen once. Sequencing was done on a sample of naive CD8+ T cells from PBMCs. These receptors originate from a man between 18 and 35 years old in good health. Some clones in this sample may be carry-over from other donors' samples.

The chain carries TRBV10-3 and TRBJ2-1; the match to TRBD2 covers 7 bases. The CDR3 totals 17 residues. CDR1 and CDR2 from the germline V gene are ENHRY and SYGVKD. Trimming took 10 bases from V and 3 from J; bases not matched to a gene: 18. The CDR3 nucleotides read TGTGCCACCCGTGGAGGGGAGGAGCGGGGCCTCTACAATGAGCAGTTCTTC. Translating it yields CATRGGEERGLYNEQFF.

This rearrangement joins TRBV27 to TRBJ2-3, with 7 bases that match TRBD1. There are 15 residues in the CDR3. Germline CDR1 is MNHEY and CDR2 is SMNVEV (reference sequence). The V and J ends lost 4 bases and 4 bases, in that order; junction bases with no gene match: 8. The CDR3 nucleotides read TGTGCCAGCAGTTGGGCCGGGACAGTTTCAGATACGCAGTATTTT. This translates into CASSWAGTVSDTQYF.

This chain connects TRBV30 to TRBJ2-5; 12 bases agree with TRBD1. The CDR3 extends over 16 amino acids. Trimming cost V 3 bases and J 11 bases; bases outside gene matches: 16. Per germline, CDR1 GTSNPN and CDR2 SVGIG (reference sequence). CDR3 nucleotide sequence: TGTGCCTGGAGCGCCTGGGACAGGGGGCCGTTGGGGGAGCAGTACTTC. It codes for CAWSAWDRGPLGEQYF.

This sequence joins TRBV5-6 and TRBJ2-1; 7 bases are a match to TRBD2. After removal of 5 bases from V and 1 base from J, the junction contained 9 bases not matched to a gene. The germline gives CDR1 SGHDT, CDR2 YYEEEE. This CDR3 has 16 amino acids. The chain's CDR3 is CASRLLAAFSYNEQFF. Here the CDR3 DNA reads TGTGCCAGCAGACTCCTAGCGGCCTTTTCCTACAATGAGCAGTTCTTC.

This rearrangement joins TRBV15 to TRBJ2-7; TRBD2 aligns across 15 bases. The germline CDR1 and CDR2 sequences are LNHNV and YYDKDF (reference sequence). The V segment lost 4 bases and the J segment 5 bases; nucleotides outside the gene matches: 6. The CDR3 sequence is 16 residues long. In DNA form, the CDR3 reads TGTGCCACCAGCACAGGACTAGCGGGAGGGAACAACGAGCAGTACTTC. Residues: CATSTGLAGGNNEQYF.

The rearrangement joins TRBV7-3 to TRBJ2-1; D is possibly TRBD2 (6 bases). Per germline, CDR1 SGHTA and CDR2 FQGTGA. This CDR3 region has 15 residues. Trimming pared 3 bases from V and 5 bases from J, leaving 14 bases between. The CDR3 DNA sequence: TGTGCCAGCAGCTTGCGACTAGGGAACAACAATGAGCAGTTCTTC. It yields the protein CASSLRLGNNNEQFF. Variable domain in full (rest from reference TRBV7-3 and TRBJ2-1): GAGVSQTPSNKVTEKGKYVELRCDPISGHTALYWYRQSLGQGPEFLIYFQGTGAADDSGLPNDRFFAVRPEGSVSTLKIQRTERGDSAVYLCASSLRLGNNNEQFFGPGTRLTVL.

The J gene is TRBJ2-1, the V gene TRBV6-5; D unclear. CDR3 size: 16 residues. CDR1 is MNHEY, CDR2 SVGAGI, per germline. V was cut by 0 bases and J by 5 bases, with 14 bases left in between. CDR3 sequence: CASSYSNRPRNNEQFF. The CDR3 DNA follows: TGTGCCAGCAGTTACTCGAATCGACCCCGCAACAATGAGCAGTTCTTC.

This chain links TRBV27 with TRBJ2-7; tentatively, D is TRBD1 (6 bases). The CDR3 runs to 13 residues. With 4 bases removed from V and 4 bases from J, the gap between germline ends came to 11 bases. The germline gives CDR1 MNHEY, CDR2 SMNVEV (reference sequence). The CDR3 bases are TGTGCCAGCAGTTGGCTCAGGGGATACGAGCAGTACTTC. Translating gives CASSWLRGYEQYF.

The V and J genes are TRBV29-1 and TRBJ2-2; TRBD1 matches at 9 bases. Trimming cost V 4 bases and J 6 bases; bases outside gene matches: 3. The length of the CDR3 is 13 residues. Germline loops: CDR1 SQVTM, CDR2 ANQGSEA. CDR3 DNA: TGCAGCGTTGCGGGGGACAGGGCCGGGGAGCTGTTTTTT. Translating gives CSVAGDRAGELFF.

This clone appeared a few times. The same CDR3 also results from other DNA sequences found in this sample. CDR3 amino acids: CASSFGQTYEQYF. CDR3 in DNA: TGTGCCAGCAGTTTCGGGCAGACCTACGAGCAGTACTTC. The gene calls are TRBV27 and TRBJ2-7; D gene uncertain. The CDR3 loop spans 13 amino acids. Germline values: CDR1 MNHEY, CDR2 SMNVEV (reference sequence). Trimming left V 3 bases short and J 2 bases short, with 8 bases between.

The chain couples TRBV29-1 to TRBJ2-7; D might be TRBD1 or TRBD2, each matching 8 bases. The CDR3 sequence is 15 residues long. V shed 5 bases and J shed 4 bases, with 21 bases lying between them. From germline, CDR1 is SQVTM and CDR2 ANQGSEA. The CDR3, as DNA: TGCAGCGTTTCAGGGGGCGGCGCGGGGGGTTACGAGCAGTACTTC. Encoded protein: CSVSGGGAGGYEQYF.

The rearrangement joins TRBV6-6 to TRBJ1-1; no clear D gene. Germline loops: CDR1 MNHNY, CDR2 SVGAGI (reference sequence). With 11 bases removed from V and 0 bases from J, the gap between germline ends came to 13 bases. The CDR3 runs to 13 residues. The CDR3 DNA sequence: TGTGCCGTCGGTGAGGTGTTGAACACTGAAGCTTTCTTT. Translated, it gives CAVGEVLNTEAFF.

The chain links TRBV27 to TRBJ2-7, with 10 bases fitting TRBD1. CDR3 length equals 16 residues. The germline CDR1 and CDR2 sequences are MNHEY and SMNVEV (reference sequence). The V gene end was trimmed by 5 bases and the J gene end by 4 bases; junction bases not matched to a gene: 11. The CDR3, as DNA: TGTGCCAGCAGTAGAACGACAGGGGGCAGGGGTTACGAGCAGTACTTC. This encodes CASSRTTGGRGYEQYF.

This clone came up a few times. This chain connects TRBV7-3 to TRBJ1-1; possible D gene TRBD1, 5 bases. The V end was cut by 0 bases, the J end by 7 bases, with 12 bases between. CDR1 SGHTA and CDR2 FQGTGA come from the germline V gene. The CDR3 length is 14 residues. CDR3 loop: CASSLTAGINEAFF. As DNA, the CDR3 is TGTGCCAGCAGCTTAACAGCAGGGATTAATGAAGCTTTCTTT.

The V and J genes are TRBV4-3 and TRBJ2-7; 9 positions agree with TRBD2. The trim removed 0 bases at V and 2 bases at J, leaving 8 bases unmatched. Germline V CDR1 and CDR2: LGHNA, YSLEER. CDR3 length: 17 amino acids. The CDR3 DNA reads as TGCGCCAGCAGCCAAGATCGAGCGACTAGCGGAACCTACGAGCAGTACTTC. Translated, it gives CASSQDRATSGTYEQYF.

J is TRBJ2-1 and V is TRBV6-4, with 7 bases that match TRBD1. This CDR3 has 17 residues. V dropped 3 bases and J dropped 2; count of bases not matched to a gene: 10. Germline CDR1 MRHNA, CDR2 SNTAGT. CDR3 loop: CASSERSRTGPYNEQFF. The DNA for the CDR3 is TGTGCCAGCAGTGAACGGAGTAGGACAGGCCCCTACAATGAGCAGTTCTTC.

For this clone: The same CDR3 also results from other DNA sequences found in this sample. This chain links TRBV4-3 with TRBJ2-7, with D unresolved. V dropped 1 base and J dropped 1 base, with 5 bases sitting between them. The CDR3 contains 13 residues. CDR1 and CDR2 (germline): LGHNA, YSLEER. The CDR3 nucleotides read TGCGCCAGCAGCCAAGGCAGGTCCTACGAGCAGTACTTC. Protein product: CASSQGRSYEQYF.

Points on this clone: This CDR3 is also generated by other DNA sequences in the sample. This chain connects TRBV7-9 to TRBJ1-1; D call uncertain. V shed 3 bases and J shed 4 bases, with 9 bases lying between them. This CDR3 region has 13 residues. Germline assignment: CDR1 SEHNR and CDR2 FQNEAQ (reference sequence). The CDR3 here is CASSFGGSTEAFF. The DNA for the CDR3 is TGTGCCAGCAGCTTCGGTGGAAGCACTGAAGCTTTCTTT.

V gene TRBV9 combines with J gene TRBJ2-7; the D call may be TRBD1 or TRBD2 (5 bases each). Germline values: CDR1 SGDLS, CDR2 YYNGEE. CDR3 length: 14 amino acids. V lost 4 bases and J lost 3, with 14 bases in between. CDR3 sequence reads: CASSHGDGGYEQYF. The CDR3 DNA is TGTGCCAGCAGCCACGGGGACGGTGGCTACGAGCAGTACTTC.

The CDR3 reads CASSEGGRRDTQYF. DNA for the CDR3: TGCGCCAGCAGTGAGGGCGGAAGGAGGGATACGCAGTATTTT. The rearrangement uses TRBV10-1 and TRBJ2-3, with D possibly being TRBD2 (5 bases). V was cut by 2 bases and J by 6 bases, with 12 bases left in between. This CDR3 region has 14 residues. Germline CDR1 reads WNHNN; CDR2 reads SYGVQD (reference sequence).

This CDR3 reads CASSLVAGSDDTQYF. The CDR3 bases are TGCGCCAGCAGCTTGGTGGCAGGGAGTGATGATACGCAGTATTTT. The rearrangement uses TRBV5-1 and TRBJ2-3; the D call may be TRBD1 or TRBD2 (5 bases each). V was shortened by 0 bases and J by 6 bases, with 14 bases between the two germline ends. The CDR3 extends over 15 amino acids. Germline-derived CDR1 and CDR2 are SGHRS and YFSETQ. Based on the CDR3 plus reference TRBV5-1 and TRBJ2-3, the full variable domain is KAGVTQTPRYLIKTRGQQVTLSCSPISGHRSVSWYQQTPGQGLQFLFEYFSETQRNKGNFPGRFSGRQFSNSRSEMNVSTLELGDSALYLCASSLVAGSDDTQYFGPGTRLTVL.

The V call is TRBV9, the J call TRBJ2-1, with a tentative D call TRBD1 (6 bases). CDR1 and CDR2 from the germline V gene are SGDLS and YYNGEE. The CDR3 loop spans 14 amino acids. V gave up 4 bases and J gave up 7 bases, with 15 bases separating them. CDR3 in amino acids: CASSPTGFKNEQFF. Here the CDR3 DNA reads TGTGCCAGCAGCCCTACAGGGTTTAAGAATGAGCAGTTCTTC. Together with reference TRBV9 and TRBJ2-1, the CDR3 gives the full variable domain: DSGVTQTPKHLITATGQRVTLRCSPRSGDLSVYWYQQSLDQGLQFLIQYYNGEERAKGNILERFSAQQFPDLHSELNLSSLELGDSALYFCASSPTGFKNEQFFGPGTRLTVL.

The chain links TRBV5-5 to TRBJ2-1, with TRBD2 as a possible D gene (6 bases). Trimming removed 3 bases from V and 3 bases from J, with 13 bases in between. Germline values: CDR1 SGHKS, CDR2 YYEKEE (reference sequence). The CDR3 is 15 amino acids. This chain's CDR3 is CASSSAGGVYNEQFF. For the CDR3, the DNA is TGTGCCAGCAGCTCTGCTGGCGGGGTCTACAATGAGCAGTTCTTC. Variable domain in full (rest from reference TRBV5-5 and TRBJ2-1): DAGVTQSPTHLIKTRGQQVTLRCSPISGHKSVSWYQQVLGQGPQFIFQYYEKEERGRGNFPDRFSARQFPNYSSELNVNALLLGDSALYLCASSSAGGVYNEQFFGPGTRLTVL.

DNA of the CDR3: TGTGCCAGCAGCTTCGGGCAGCTAATATCGTCCACTGAAGCTTTCTTT. Encoded protein: CASSFGQLISSTEAFF. The chain couples TRBV11-2 to TRBJ1-1; D is unresolved. Between the trimmed V and J ends, which lost 3 bases and 4 bases, there was a span of 18 bases. The CDR3 is made up of 16 amino acids. The germline gives CDR1 SGHAT, CDR2 FQNNGV.

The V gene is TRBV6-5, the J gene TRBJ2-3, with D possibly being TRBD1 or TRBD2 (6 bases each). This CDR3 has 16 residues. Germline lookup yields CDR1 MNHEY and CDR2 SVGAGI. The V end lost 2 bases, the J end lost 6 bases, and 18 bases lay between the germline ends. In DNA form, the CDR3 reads TGTGCCAGCAGTTACGGCGCCGAGGGGGGAAGGGATACGCAGTATTTT. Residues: CASSYGAEGGRDTQYF.

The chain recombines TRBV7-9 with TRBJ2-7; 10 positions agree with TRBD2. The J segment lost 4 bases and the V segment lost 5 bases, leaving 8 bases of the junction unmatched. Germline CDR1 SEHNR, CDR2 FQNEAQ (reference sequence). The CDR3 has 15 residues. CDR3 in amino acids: CASSPPSGRGYEQYF. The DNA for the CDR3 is TGTGCCAGCAGCCCCCCTAGCGGGAGAGGATACGAGCAGTACTTC.